Below are 15 T cell receptor beta chains sequenced from a single sample in a study of T cell responses to AZD1222 COVID-19 vaccine. The method was immunoSEQ multiplex PCR; TCRdb's version includes in-frame clones alone and lacks a portion of them. This repertoire shows about 100,000 clones, about 93% found once; its top ten account for 1.5% to 2%. The material was peripheral blood, obtained on day 0 of AZD1222 vaccination. These receptor sequences come from an adult in good health.

V and J are TRBV19 and TRBJ2-2; 8 bases agree with TRBD2. V dropped 5 bases and J dropped 3; count of bases not matched to a gene: 5. The length of the CDR3 is 15 residues. Germline values: CDR1 LNHDA, CDR2 SQIVND (reference sequence). The CDR3 here is CASSLTSGHTGELFF. DNA for the CDR3: TGTGCCAGTAGTCTAACTAGCGGTCACACCGGGGAGCTGTTTTTT.

V gene TRBV2 combines with J gene TRBJ2-1; 11 nucleotides match TRBD2. The CDR3 is 22 residues long. Germline V gene data show CDR1 as SNHLY and CDR2 as FYNNEI. The J segment lost 0 bases and the V segment lost 8 bases, leaving 24 bases of the junction unmatched. CDR3 region: CASDVPSGTSGSLSYSYNEQFF. The DNA of the CDR3 is TGTGCCAGCGACGTCCCTTCCGGAACTAGCGGGAGTTTGAGCTACTCCTACAATGAGCAGTTCTTC.

The rearrangement links TRBV7-9 to TRBJ2-5, with 8 bases fitting TRBD2. J was trimmed by 4 bases and V by 3 bases; bases with no gene match: 4. The CDR3 consists of 14 residues. Germline values: CDR1 SEHNR, CDR2 FQNEAQ (reference sequence). CDR3 sequence: CASSFSLAGETQYF. The CDR3 nucleotides read TGTGCCAGCAGCTTTAGCCTAGCGGGAGAGACCCAGTACTTC.

The chain uses TRBV7-9 and TRBJ2-7; TRBD2 matches at 7 bases. Germline V gene data show CDR1 as SEHNR and CDR2 as FQNEAQ (reference sequence). The V gene end was trimmed by 4 bases and the J gene end by 0 bases; junction bases not matched to a gene: 18. The CDR3 is 19 residues long. The CDR3 region is CASSYQRGRGGSSSYEQYF. The CDR3 bases are TGTGCCAGCAGCTACCAAAGGGGTCGGGGCGGGAGTAGCTCCTACGAGCAGTACTTC.

As DNA, the CDR3 is TGTGCCAGCAGCTTGGAAGGTACTGGAAACACCATATATTTT. Its translation is CASSLEGTGNTIYF. The chain uses TRBV5-8 and TRBJ1-3; no definite D call. V lost 0 bases and J lost 2, with 6 bases in between. The germline V gene has CDR1 SGHTS and CDR2 YDEGEE. This CDR3 has 14 residues.

The chain's CDR3 is CASSFGDINYGYTF. For the CDR3, the DNA is TGCGCCAGCAGCTTTGGGGACATTAATTATGGCTACACCTTC. V and J are TRBV5-1 and TRBJ1-2; TRBD1 might be the D (6 bases). The CDR3 is 14 amino acids. Germline-derived CDR1 and CDR2 are SGHRS and YFSETQ. Trimming pared 2 bases from V and 5 bases from J, leaving 13 bases between.

The chain carries TRBV28 and TRBJ1-5, with D uncertain. Deletions cut 6 bases from V and 4 bases from J, with 16 bases between. The CDR3 spans 15 residues. Germline V gene lookup returns CDR1 MDHEN and CDR2 SYDVKM. The CDR3 DNA is TGTGCCAGCAGCCGCCCTTTGGGGTATAATCAGCCCCAGCATTTT. As protein: CASSRPLGYNQPQHF.

The rearrangement joins TRBV7-8 to TRBJ1-1; 10 nucleotides line up with TRBD1. The CDR3 runs to 14 residues. CDR1 and CDR2 from the germline V gene are SGHVS and FQNEAQ. The V gene end was trimmed by 3 bases and the J gene end by 6 bases; junction bases not matched to a gene: 4. CDR3 sequence: CASSFDRGLAEAFF. The CDR3 nucleotides read TGTGCCAGCAGCTTCGACAGGGGGCTCGCTGAAGCTTTCTTT.

Of note for this clone: This same CDR3 is encoded by further DNA sequences in the sample. The chain uses TRBV9 and TRBJ1-3, with D unclear. Germline lookup yields CDR1 SGDLS and CDR2 YYNGEE. The V gene lost 0 bases and the J gene lost 2 bases, with 3 bases spanning the gap. The CDR3 spans 13 residues. DNA of the CDR3: TGTGCCAGCAGCGTAGGCCCTGGAAACACCATATATTTT. Its protein product is CASSVGPGNTIYF.

This chain uses TRBV11-2 with TRBJ2-7; D uncertain. V was shortened by 1 base and J by 3 bases, with 4 bases between the two germline ends. The CDR3 extends over 12 amino acids. Per the germline V gene, CDR1 is SGHAT and CDR2 is FQNNGV. The CDR3 protein is CASSLGYYEQYF. CDR3 DNA sequence: TGTGCCAGCAGCTTAGGATACTACGAGCAGTACTTC.

In this sample, this clone turned up a few times. This sequence joins TRBV12-3 or TRBV12-4 and TRBJ1-2; D gene ambiguous. The length of the CDR3 is 13 residues. Trimming removed 1 base at V and 4 bases at J, with 7 bases between. The CDR3 DNA follows: TGTGCCAGCAGTTTAGGTCACTCCTATGGCTACACCTTC. It is translated as CASSLGHSYGYTF.

The rearrangement uses TRBV18 and TRBJ1-6; D is uncertain. Per germline, CDR1 KGHSH and CDR2 LQKENI. The CDR3 is 16 residues long. V was cut by 6 bases and J by 10 bases, with 22 bases left in between. The CDR3 DNA reads as TGTGCCAGCTCGAAACAAAGAGAACCGGCCGACTCACCCCTCCACTTT. This encodes CASSKQREPADSPLHF.

Comment on this clone: The same CDR3 arises from other DNA sequences in this sample as well. The chain has TRBV30 and TRBJ1-1, with D unresolved. Germline values: CDR1 GTSNPN, CDR2 SVGIG (reference sequence). Trimming took off 1 base at V and 5 bases at J, with 5 bases between the two ends. CDR3 length equals 11 residues. This chain's CDR3 is CAWSGPTEAFF. The CDR3 DNA reads TGTGCCTGGAGTGGTCCTACTGAAGCTTTCTTT.

This chain joins TRBV7-9 and TRBJ2-3, with 14 bases that match TRBD2. V was pared by 5 bases and J by 14 bases, with 6 bases of the junction left unmatched. The CDR3 runs 13 residues. Germline CDR1 reads SEHNR; CDR2 reads FQNEAQ (reference sequence). The CDR3 loop is CASSQTSGRAAYF. The CDR3 bases are TGTGCCAGCAGCCAGACTAGCGGGAGGGCCGCGTATTTT.

This clone appeared once. J is TRBJ2-3 and V is TRBV4-1; no clear D. V was shortened by 3 bases and J by 3 bases, with 7 bases between the two germline ends. The CDR3 contains 13 residues. Germline CDR1 reads MGHRA; CDR2 reads YSYEKL. The CDR3 protein is CASSQGLTDTQYF. Written as DNA, the CDR3 is TGCGCCAGCAGCCAGGGATTAACAGATACGCAGTATTTT.